This TCR beta chain was sequenced for a study of cytomegalovirus exposure and HLA in healthy donors. Findings of the study overall: Later work associated fewer than 20,000 TCR beta sequences with HLA alleles at 0.05 false discovery rate. In a later analysis, several top co-occurrence clusters appeared linked to parvovirus B19, influenza, CMV and Epstein-Barr virus. HLA-A and HLA-B allele assignments for most subjects were reportedly predicted accurately using TCR beta sequences. Being indistinguishable, some V segments were excluded, TRBV6-2 and TRBV6-3 among them.

With 60 Vbeta and 13 Jbeta primers, the PCR was carried out. Clones were sequenced by immunoSEQ multiplex PCR, and TCRdb holds only the in-frame ones, with some missing. The sample holds around 130,000 clones, approximately 75% seen once. The CDR3 totals 11 residues. V lost 5 bases and J lost 7, with 10 bases in between. In germline, CDR1 is DFQATT, CDR2 SNEGSKA (reference sequence). As for this clone: Its antigen is unidentified.

The specimen was PBMCs. The receptor was derived from a woman in her forties in good health and CMV-seropositive. The chain uses TRBV20-1 and TRBJ2-3; maybe TRBD2 (5 bases). As DNA, the CDR3 is TGCAGTGCTGACGAGCGGAATACGCAGTATTTT. It specifies CSADERNTQYF.